The 30 T cell receptor beta chains presented below share a single source sample, sequenced in a study of T cell responses to AZD1222 COVID-19 vaccine. Clones were read by immunoSEQ multiplex PCR, and TCRdb kept only the in-frame ones, dropping some. The profile covers about 39,000 clones, with about nine tenths appearing a single time and over 20% taken by the ten largest. The source was peripheral blood, collected 28 days after the second dose of the MenACWY control vaccine. These receptors all come from an adult who received the MenACWY meningococcal vaccine as a control.

This chain links TRBV19 with TRBJ2-2, with TRBD1 matching over 10 bases. The length of the CDR3 is 14 residues. V lost 6 bases and J lost 7; bases outside the gene matches: 5. Germline CDR1 and CDR2: LNHDA and SQIVND (reference sequence). Written as DNA, the CDR3 is TGTGCCAGTAGAGACAGGGGGCAAATCGGGGAGCTGTTTTTT. It specifies CASRDRGQIGELFF.

V and J are TRBV6-5 and TRBJ1-4; D not certain. Germline V CDR1 and CDR2: MNHEY, SVGAGI. The CDR3 consists of 13 residues. Trimming pared 5 bases from V and 8 bases from J, leaving 12 bases between. The CDR3 bases are TGTGCCAGCAGTCACGGGGTAGCCGAAAAACTGTTTTTT. It specifies CASSHGVAEKLFF.

This rearrangement joins TRBV15 to TRBJ2-7; no definite D call. The germline CDR1 and CDR2 sequences are LNHNV and YYDKDF (reference sequence). This CDR3 has 16 residues. The V end was cut by 0 bases, the J end by 0 bases, with 12 bases between. The CDR3 spells CATSRDLSAYSYEQYF. As DNA, the CDR3 is TGTGCCACCAGCAGAGATCTGAGCGCCTACTCCTACGAGCAGTACTTC.

The V call is TRBV28, the J call TRBJ1-1; the match to TRBD1 covers 7 bases. J gave up 0 bases and V 6 bases, and 10 bases lay outside the gene matches. Germline CDR1 MDHEN, CDR2 SYDVKM. The CDR3 runs 16 residues. CDR3 sequence (DNA): TGTGCCAGCAGAAAAACCTGGACAGGCCTGAACACTGAAGCTTTCTTT. Translation gives CASRKTWTGLNTEAFF. The full variable domain, its missing parts supplied by reference TRBV28 and TRBJ1-1, is DVKVTQSSRYLVKRTGEKVFLECVQDMDHENMFWYRQDPGLGLRLIYFSYDVKMKEKGDIPEGYSVSREKKERFSLILESASTNQTSMYLCASRKTWTGLNTEAFFGQGTRLTVV.

This clone was observed once. V and J are TRBV15 and TRBJ1-1, with D hard to call. The CDR3 is 15 amino acids. Germline V gene lookup returns CDR1 LNHNV and CDR2 YYDKDF (reference sequence). Trimming removed 0 bases from V and 4 bases from J, with 12 bases in between. CDR3 in DNA: TGTGCCACCAGCAGAGATCTAGTTAGAACCACTGAAGCTTTCTTT. It translates to CATSRDLVRTTEAFF.

The CDR3 DNA reads TGTGCCAGCGGAGCTGGCTACGAGCAGTACTTC. It codes for CASGAGYEQYF. This sequence joins TRBV7-9 and TRBJ2-7; the D is unclear. This CDR3 spans 11 amino acids. Germline-derived CDR1 and CDR2 are SEHNR and FQNEAQ (reference sequence). Deletions cut 8 bases from V and 3 bases from J, with 8 bases between.

V gene TRBV9 combines with J gene TRBJ2-7; 8 bases agree with TRBD2. Germline V gives CDR1 SGDLS, CDR2 YYNGEE. CDR3 length equals 14 residues. The V and J ends lost 3 bases and 7 bases, in that order; junction bases with no gene match: 9. CDR3 residues: CASSGLASTGEQYF. In DNA form, the CDR3 reads TGTGCCAGCAGCGGACTAGCGAGCACGGGGGAGCAGTACTTC.

This sequence joins TRBV5-8 and TRBJ2-5; 10 nucleotides align to TRBD2. Trimming cost V 4 bases and J 1 base; bases outside gene matches: 10. The CDR3 has 17 amino acids. Germline V gene sequence: CDR1 SGHTS, CDR2 YDEGEE. CDR3 residues: CASSPGGLAALQETQYF. CDR3 nucleotides: TGTGCCAGCAGCCCGGGAGGACTAGCGGCCCTCCAAGAGACCCAGTACTTC.

With regard to this clone: An end of the junction does not agree with germline; a read error may underlie this. V usage is TRBV2 and J usage is TRBJ2-7; TRBD1 is a possible D gene (5 bases). The CDR3 consists of 11 residues. Per germline, CDR1 SNHLY and CDR2 FYNNEI. CDR3 DNA: TGTGCGAGCAGGGTGTCCTACGAGCAGTACTTC. Protein: CASRVSYEQYF.

In this sample, this clone turned up once. The genes are TRBV4-1 and TRBJ2-3; 11 bases are shared with TRBD2. The CDR3 sequence is 17 residues long. Unmatched junction bases numbered 5, after V lost 0 bases and J lost 3 bases. CDR1 is MGHRA and CDR2 is YSYEKL in the germline V gene. The CDR3 reads CASSQDVAGGATDTQYF. DNA of the CDR3: TGCGCCAGCAGCCAAGATGTAGCGGGAGGGGCAACAGATACGCAGTATTTT.

The chain has TRBV18 and TRBJ2-7, with 7 nucleotides matching TRBD2. The CDR3 is made up of 15 amino acids. Trimming removed 2 bases from V and 0 bases from J; junction bases left unmatched: 4. Germline-derived CDR1 and CDR2 are KGHSH and LQKENI. The CDR3 loop reads CASSPGLAVSYEQYF. CDR3 nucleotides: TGTGCCAGCTCACCAGGGCTAGCGGTCTCCTACGAGCAGTACTTC.

V is TRBV24-1 and J is TRBJ2-5, with TRBD1 matching 7 bases. The length of the CDR3 is 14 residues. Germline V gene sequence: CDR1 KGHDR, CDR2 SFDVKD. With 3 bases clipped from V and 3 bases from J, the junction kept 3 bases outside the gene matches. Written as DNA, the CDR3 is TGTGCCACCAGTGATCAGGGACAGAAAGAGACCCAGTACTTC. This translates into CATSDQGQKETQYF.

This clone has only one observation. The chain employs TRBV6-5 and TRBJ2-3; 8 bases agree with TRBD1. Germline V lookup: CDR1 MNHEY, CDR2 SVGAGI. This CDR3 has 15 amino acids. V dropped 7 bases and J dropped 5; count of bases not matched to a gene: 11. CDR3 amino acids: CASKYDRGSGDTQYF. CDR3 sequence (DNA): TGTGCCAGCAAATATGACAGGGGTTCTGGAGATACGCAGTATTTT.

This chain joins TRBV18 and TRBJ2-7; 15 bases are a match to TRBD2. CDR3 length: 19 amino acids. The V and J ends lost 0 bases and 0 bases, in that order; junction bases with no gene match: 6. The V gene's germline CDR1 is KGHSH and CDR2 LQKENI. CDR3 amino acids: CASSPPGLAGGKSSYEQYF. Here the CDR3 DNA reads TGTGCCAGCTCACCACCGGGACTAGCGGGAGGTAAAAGCTCCTACGAGCAGTACTTC.

The gene calls are TRBV5-1 and TRBJ2-2, with 7 bases lining up with TRBD2. The CDR3 has 15 amino acids. The germline V gene has CDR1 SGHRS and CDR2 YFSETQ. J gave up 9 bases and V 0 bases, and 8 bases lay outside the gene matches. For the CDR3, the DNA is TGCGCCAGCAGCTTGGTCTCGGCGGGAGCCCGGGAGCTGTTTTTT. Translated, it gives CASSLVSAGARELFF.

The CDR3 here is CASSPNLAAQETQYF. The CDR3 nucleotides read TGTGCCAGCTCACCGAACCTAGCGGCCCAAGAGACCCAGTACTTC. This chain joins TRBV18 and TRBJ2-5, with 7 nucleotides matching TRBD2. CDR1 and CDR2 (germline): KGHSH, LQKENI. The ends lost 3 bases at V and 1 base at J; junction bases unmatched: 5. The CDR3 has 15 amino acids.

V usage is TRBV11-2 and J usage is TRBJ2-3; 10 positions agree with TRBD2. The germline V gene encodes CDR1 SGHAT and CDR2 FQNNGV. J lost 1 base, V lost 1 base, and 11 bases had no gene match. CDR3 length equals 19 residues. DNA for the CDR3: TGTGCCAGCAGCTTAGCTGCTAGCGGGAGTGGGCCCCGCACAGATACGCAGTATTTT. Its translation is CASSLAASGSGPRTDTQYF.

The gene calls are TRBV2 and TRBJ2-7, with D possibly matching TRBD2 (5 bases). V shed 7 bases and J shed 2 bases, with 21 bases lying between them. Looked up from germline, CDR1 is SNHLY and CDR2 is FYNNEI. CDR3 size: 16 residues. The CDR3 protein is CASTATVASSAYEQYF. In nucleotides, the CDR3 is TGTGCCAGCACGGCTACCGTGGCTAGCTCGGCCTACGAGCAGTACTTC. Full variable domain (remainder filled in from reference TRBV2 and TRBJ2-7): EPEVTQTPSHQVTQMGQEVILRCVPISNHLYFYWYRQILGQKVEFLVSFYNNEISEKSEIFDDQFSVERPDGSNFTLKIRSTKLEDSAMYFCASTATVASSAYEQYFGPGTRLTVT.

The V gene is TRBV27, the J gene TRBJ2-3; TRBD2 matches at 7 bases. This CDR3 is built from 15 residues. The germline gives CDR1 MNHEY, CDR2 SMNVEV (reference sequence). V shed 7 bases and J 0 bases; nucleotides not matched to a gene: 7. The CDR3 nucleotides are TGTGCCAGCATTCGAAGCGGGGTTAGCACAGATACGCAGTATTTT. Translation gives CASIRSGVSTDTQYF.

The chain uses TRBV5-4 and TRBJ2-5; TRBD2 is a possible D gene (5 bases). The germline gives CDR1 SGHNT, CDR2 YYREEE (reference sequence). The CDR3 contains 15 residues. The V gene lost 4 bases and the J gene lost 5 bases, with 18 bases spanning the gap. The CDR3 DNA follows: TGTGCCAGCAGCCTGACCTGGGCGTCGGGGGAGACCCAGTACTTC. Amino acid sequence: CASSLTWASGETQYF.

This clone was seen once. The V and J genes are TRBV5-4 and TRBJ2-1; the D is unclear. Germline-derived CDR1 and CDR2 are SGHNT and YYREEE (reference sequence). V was cut by 1 base and J by 3 bases, with 14 bases left in between. The CDR3 length is 16 residues. The CDR3 DNA is TGTGCCAGCAGCTTGTTAGGTGGCGCGATCTACAATGAGCAGTTCTTC. Protein: CASSLLGGAIYNEQFF.

The chain employs TRBV2 and TRBJ2-7, with D hard to call. In germline, CDR1 is SNHLY, CDR2 FYNNEI. V lost 4 bases, J lost 3 bases, and 4 bases lay in between. The CDR3 consists of 11 residues. The CDR3 DNA reads as TGTGCCAGCAGTGCTCACTACGAGCAGTACTTC. Encoded protein: CASSAHYEQYF.

A word on this clone: The junction and the germline gene differ at one end; a read error may be behind it. This sequence joins TRBV7-9 and TRBJ2-1; D unresolved. The CDR3 extends over 12 amino acids. CDR1 is SEHNR and CDR2 is FQNEAQ in the germline V gene (reference sequence). The CDR3 DNA reads TGTGCCAGCAGCTTCTCCAACAATGAGCAGTTCTTC. Protein product: CASSFSNNEQFF.

CDR3 sequence (DNA): TGTGCCAGCAGCCGATCGAGCTCCCCCCGGTTGAACACTGAAGCTTTCTTT. It specifies CASSRSSSPRLNTEAFF. The chain couples TRBV3-1 (or the pseudogene TRBV3-2) to TRBJ1-1; no reliable D call. V lost 4 bases to trimming and J lost 0 bases, with 18 bases between them. Looked up from germline, CDR1 is LGHDT and CDR2 is YNNKEL (reference sequence). This CDR3 has 17 residues.

The gene calls are TRBV9 and TRBJ2-1; 8 nucleotides agree with TRBD2. Trimming took 5 bases from V and 2 from J; bases not matched to a gene: 3. The germline V gene encodes CDR1 SGDLS and CDR2 YYNGEE. The CDR3 runs 14 residues. CDR3 nucleotide sequence: TGTGCCAGCAGTGGCGGGAGGCCCTACAATGAGCAGTTCTTC. This codes for CASSGGRPYNEQFF.

This clone was counted between two and nine times. This chain links TRBV7-3 with TRBJ1-2; 11 bases map to TRBD1. Trimming at V came to 5 bases and at J to 7 bases, leaving 3 bases not matched to a gene. The CDR3 runs to 13 residues. CDR1 is SGHTA and CDR2 is FQGTGA in the germline V gene. The CDR3 here is CASSRTGGFGYTF. The CDR3, as DNA: TGTGCCAGCAGCCGGACAGGGGGCTTTGGCTACACCTTC. The whole variable domain, filled in from reference TRBV7-3 and TRBJ1-2, reads GAGVSQTPSNKVTEKGKYVELRCDPISGHTALYWYRQSLGQGPEFLIYFQGTGAADDSGLPNDRFFAVRPEGSVSTLKIQRTERGDSAVYLCASSRTGGFGYTFGSGTRLTVV.

This chain uses TRBV9 with TRBJ1-3; D might be TRBD1 (6 bases). V lost 4 bases to trimming and J lost 2 bases, with 13 bases between them. The germline gives CDR1 SGDLS, CDR2 YYNGEE. This CDR3 comprises 15 residues. For the CDR3, the DNA is TGTGCCAGCAGCAACAGGGCCCTCGCTGGAAACACCATATATTTT. As protein: CASSNRALAGNTIYF.

The chain is built from TRBV11-2 and TRBJ2-7, with D maybe TRBD2 (5 bases). This CDR3 has 14 residues. Germline CDR1 SGHAT, CDR2 FQNNGV. V was cut by 3 bases and J by 7 bases, with 16 bases left in between. CDR3: CASSFGAGLREQYF. The CDR3 coding sequence is TGTGCCAGCAGCTTCGGTGCGGGCCTGCGGGAGCAGTACTTC.

V gene TRBV5-1 combines with J gene TRBJ1-1; unclear D gene. The CDR3 spans 15 residues. Trimming removed 2 bases from V and 2 bases from J, with 13 bases in between. The germline V gene has CDR1 SGHRS and CDR2 YFSETQ. The CDR3 spells CASSLELGVNTEAFF. The CDR3 DNA reads as TGCGCCAGCAGCTTAGAACTGGGCGTTAACACTGAAGCTTTCTTT.

V usage is TRBV3-1 (or the pseudogene TRBV3-2) and J usage is TRBJ2-5; the D gene is possibly TRBD2 (5 bases). Germline CDR1 reads LGHDT; CDR2 reads YNNKEL (reference sequence). The V end lost 4 bases, the J end lost 4 bases, and 16 bases lay between the germline ends. CDR3 size: 15 residues. The CDR3 sequence: CASSRMSGARETQYF. Here the CDR3 DNA reads TGTGCCAGCAGCCGGATGAGCGGAGCCCGAGAGACCCAGTACTTC.